This paragraph reports one T cell receptor beta chain. The target of this receptor is not known. Base qualities are not provided; no much larger clone lies one nucleotide away. Participants in the prospective study were enrolled through a virtual design, were aged roughly 18 to 100 years, and lived in roughly 25 United States geographic areas. To assign participants to cohorts, the prospective study relied on clinical history that participants themselves reported in a screening survey and a study questionnaire. In the prospective study, whole blood, serum and a nasopharyngeal or oropharyngeal swab were collected from each participant by mobile phlebotomists. Participants in the prospective study had the option to provide additional blood draws and questionnaires over a roughly 2-month period. Before DNA extraction, prospective study blood samples were shipped either frozen or at room temperature.

TCRbeta CDR3 regions were amplified from genomic DNA by means of the immunoSEQ Assay, a bias-controlled multiplex PCR. On the authors' methods: The number of nucleated cells in each sample was estimated from the amplification of reference gene primers within the assay. To quantify the absolute abundance of each unique TCRbeta CDR3 rearrangement, sequence reads were collapsed and filtered. Productive Simpson clonality was computed per sample as the square root of Simpson's diversity index over productive rearrangements. TCRdb provides this immuneACCESS table in a form limited to in-frame rearrangements. Some clones are lacking; in checked studies, under half of them reflect an unresolved V gene, and why the rest are absent is not known. The V and J calls and clone size come from that table; D and trimming were worked out from the DNA. The sample table records more than 200,000 clones; roughly 87% of these occur just once. In total, the top ten clones hold around 6% of the sample.

For CDR1 and CDR2, the germline V gene lists SNHLY and FYNNEI. Measured from the cysteine to the phenylalanine, the CDR3 is 17 residues long. The retained sequence is limited to the CDR3, 51 bases, with the frame set at the first base. V trim: 3 bases; J trim: 3 bases; unmatched bases: 12. This entry is derived from a study of blood T cell repertoires in COVID-19 (TCRdb year 2020). About the investigation overall: Samples covering the acute and convalescent phases of COVID-19 were provided by collaborators in the United States, Italy and Spain. The prospective study material was composed of cDNA or gDNA derived from T cells, B-cell-depleted T cells, or PBMCs. Subjects who had been exposed to COVID-19, were actively infected with it, or had recovered from it provided the deeply sampled blood TCRbeta repertoires that made up the dataset. The repertoires were released in a freely available public database meant as a resource for research on the immune response to SARS-CoV-2. The samples were drawn from the first 160 participants of the ongoing ImmuneRACE study and from under 1,500 subjects provided by 6 global collaborators. A de-identified subject ID, COVID-19 status, age in years and sex were almost always included in the sample metadata. Where available, HLA class I and class II types were obtained from metadata supplied by the sample provider rather than from assay-based typing.

Study-level results and caveats: The amount of clinical and demographic metadata varied by source and participant and was provided uncurated.

The clonotype originates from a woman aged 25 to 39 with acute COVID-19. The chain uses TRBV2 and TRBJ1-1, with 8 bases aligning to TRBD1. Sequenced material: PBMCs or T cells enriched from blood (not recorded which). The CDR3 in this case is CASSDGTGYREDTEAFF. The DNA is as follows: TGTGCCAGCAGTGACGGGACAGGATATAGGGAGGACACTGAAGCTTTCTTT. Where the CDR3 stops, the reference TRBV2 and TRBJ1-1 genes take over; the full variable domain is EPEVTQTPSHQVTQMGQEVILRCVPISNHLYFYWYRQILGQKVEFLVSFYNNEISEKSEIFDDQFSVERPDGSNFTLKIRSTKLEDSAMYFCASSDGTGYREDTEAFFGQGTRLTVV.